These 27 T cell receptor beta chains were sequenced from one sample in a study of control samples from healthy donors and cancer patients. Only in-frame clones appear in the TCRdb table, and some are missing; sequencing was by immunoSEQ multiplex PCR. Of over 100,000 clones listed, roughly 88% were seen once; the top ten hold roughly 3.4%. The sequenced sample was blood. The receptors here all came from a man aged 35-49 years in good health.

V is TRBV4-1 and J is TRBJ1-2; no clear D. Germline V lookup: CDR1 MGHRA, CDR2 YSYEKL. This CDR3 spans 15 amino acids. V lost 0 bases and J lost 4, with 12 bases in between. The CDR3 spells CASSQDLGKFYGYTF. CDR3 sequence (DNA): TGCGCCAGCAGCCAAGATCTGGGCAAGTTCTATGGCTACACCTTC.

V gene TRBV10-2 combines with J gene TRBJ2-5; 7 bases map to TRBD1. There are 15 residues in the CDR3. Germline values: CDR1 WSHSY, CDR2 SAAADI. Trimming took 3 bases from V and 4 from J; bases not matched to a gene: 8. DNA of the CDR3: TGCGCCAGCAGTGATAAAAAGACAGGGTTAGAGACCCAGTACTTC. Its protein is CASSDKKTGLETQYF.

The chain recombines TRBV6-5 with TRBJ1-2, with D possibly being TRBD1 (5 bases). Per germline, CDR1 MNHEY and CDR2 SVGAGI. CDR3 length equals 13 residues. V was trimmed by 10 bases and J by 0 bases, leaving 12 bases between them. In nucleotides, the CDR3 is TGTGCCAACCAGGGTGAGGCTAACTATGGCTACACCTTC. Its protein product is CANQGEANYGYTF.

This clone was detected only a few times. V and J are TRBV4-2 and TRBJ1-2, with 8 bases matching TRBD1. CDR1 and CDR2 (germline): LGHNA, YNFKEQ. After removal of 6 bases from V and 8 bases from J, the junction contained 8 bases not matched to a gene. CDR3 length equals 13 residues. The DNA of the CDR3 is TGTGCCAGCAGTCAGACAGGGGTACGGGGCTACACCTTC. It yields the protein CASSQTGVRGYTF.

V usage is TRBV10-3 and J usage is TRBJ1-1; D might be TRBD1 (5 bases). The V gene's germline CDR1 is ENHRY and CDR2 SYGVKD. V lost 3 bases, J lost 1 base, and 12 bases lay in between. CDR3 size: 15 residues. The CDR3, as DNA: TGTGCCATCAGTGATAGACAGACCGCGAACACTGAAGCTTTCTTT. It translates to CAISDRQTANTEAFF.

This chain connects TRBV19 to TRBJ1-2, with 7 bases identical to TRBD1. The ends lost 0 bases at V and 8 bases at J; junction bases unmatched: 6. The CDR3 length is 14 residues. Germline V gene lookup returns CDR1 LNHDA and CDR2 SQIVND (reference sequence). The CDR3 coding sequence is TGTGCCAGTAGTATAGATCGGCCCAGGGGGGGCTACACCTTC. Translation: CASSIDRPRGGYTF.

The chain joins TRBV7-9 to TRBJ2-2; D not resolved. CDR3 length: 11 amino acids. The germline V gene encodes CDR1 SEHNR and CDR2 FQNEAQ (reference sequence). Between the trimmed V and J ends, which lost 6 bases and 5 bases, there was a span of 4 bases. CDR3 nucleotides: TGTGCCAGCAGGTGGACCGGGGAGCTGTTTTTT. Translated, it gives CASRWTGELFF.

V is TRBV12-3 or TRBV12-4 and J is TRBJ1-1; D is ambiguous. The CDR3 runs to 13 residues. The ends were cut back, 3 bases at V and 1 base at J, with 6 bases in the middle. The CDR3 is CASSFRGNTEAFF. In DNA, the CDR3 is TGTGCCAGCAGTTTCCGGGGGAACACTGAAGCTTTCTTT.

CDR3 in DNA: TGTGCCAGCACCAAGATCGGACTAGCGGGGAGGCTCGAGCAGTACTTC. Encoded protein: CASTKIGLAGRLEQYF. The J gene is TRBJ2-7, the V gene TRBV7-3, with 12 bases fitting TRBD2. With 7 bases clipped from V and 6 bases from J, the junction kept 13 bases outside the gene matches. CDR1 is SGHTA, CDR2 FQGTGA, per germline. There are 16 residues in the CDR3.

The rearrangement joins TRBV15 to TRBJ1-6; D is uncertain. In germline, CDR1 is LNHNV, CDR2 YYDKDF (reference sequence). The CDR3 extends over 14 amino acids. The V end lost 3 bases, the J end lost 6 bases, and 9 bases lay between the germline ends. This CDR3 reads CATSRGLPNSPLHF. The CDR3 DNA sequence: TGTGCCACCAGCAGGGGGTTGCCTAATTCACCCCTCCACTTT.

This chain uses TRBV3-1 (or the pseudogene TRBV3-2) with TRBJ2-2; TRBD2 agrees at 14 bases. From germline, CDR1 is LGHDT and CDR2 YNNKEL (reference sequence). The junction had 5 bases not matched to a gene; V was cut back by 5 bases and J by 6 bases. The CDR3 sequence is 16 residues long. Written as DNA, the CDR3 is TGTGCCAGCAGCTTTCGACTAGCGGGGGGGGCCGGGGAGCTGTTTTTT. Its translation is CASSFRLAGGAGELFF.

The table lists this clone with a count of one. J is TRBJ1-5 and V is TRBV10-3; 9 bases align to TRBD1. Germline lookup yields CDR1 ENHRY and CDR2 SYGVKD. V was pared by 10 bases and J by 0 bases, with 10 bases of the junction left unmatched. The CDR3 contains 16 residues. The CDR3 DNA reads as TGTGCCAGTCCCGGGACAGGGAAAAATAGCAATCAGCCCCAGCATTTT. Amino acids: CASPGTGKNSNQPQHF.

This clone was detected only a few times. The chain recombines TRBV6-5 with TRBJ1-4, with D hard to call. The CDR3 contains 15 residues. V lost 0 bases and J 11 bases, leaving 16 bases between the germline ends. Per germline, CDR1 MNHEY and CDR2 SVGAGI. CDR3 protein: CASSYSYPLSEKLFF. DNA of the CDR3: TGTGCCAGCAGTTACTCGTACCCTTTGTCGGAGAAACTGTTTTTT.

The J gene is TRBJ2-1, the V gene TRBV6-2 or TRBV6-3; tentatively, D is TRBD2 (6 bases). V was pared by 5 bases and J by 5 bases, with 7 bases between. The CDR3 has 12 residues. CDR1 and CDR2 (germline): MNHEY, SVGEGT. The CDR3 region is CASSERDNEQFF. The CDR3 bases are TGTGCCAGCAGTGAGCGGGACAATGAGCAGTTCTTC.

This chain connects TRBV18 to TRBJ2-3; 11 positions match TRBD2. Germline CDR1 KGHSH, CDR2 LQKENI. This CDR3 spans 16 amino acids. With V trimmed by 0 bases and J by 2 bases, 1 base remained unmatched. CDR3 in DNA: TGTGCCAGCTCACCACCGACTAGCGGGGTCACAGATACGCAGTATTTT. It translates to CASSPPTSGVTDTQYF.

The chain employs TRBV30 and TRBJ1-5, with 9 positions matching TRBD1. The trim removed 3 bases at V and 7 bases at J, leaving 4 bases unmatched. The CDR3 sequence is 13 residues long. The germline CDR1 and CDR2 sequences are GTSNPN and SVGIG (reference sequence). CDR3 sequence (DNA): TGTGCCTGGAGGGGACAGGGTAACCAGCCCCAGCATTTT. Its protein product is CAWRGQGNQPQHF.

The chain carries TRBV4-1 and TRBJ1-5, with 8 bases matching TRBD1. Unmatched junction bases numbered 13, after V lost 3 bases and J lost 6 bases. CDR1 and CDR2 (germline): MGHRA, YSYEKL. The CDR3 has 17 residues. The CDR3 loop reads CASSHRLEQGAGQPQHF. CDR3 nucleotides: TGCGCCAGCAGCCATCGCCTTGAGCAGGGGGCGGGTCAGCCCCAGCATTTT.

V and J are TRBV10-2 and TRBJ1-1, with D unclear. CDR3 length equals 13 residues. V gave up 3 bases and J gave up 0 bases, with 5 bases separating them. Germline V gene sequence: CDR1 WSHSY, CDR2 SAAADI. CDR3 coding DNA: TGCGCCAGCAGTGAAGTTGTGAACACTGAAGCTTTCTTT. It is translated as CASSEVVNTEAFF.

This clone has a handful of counts. The rearrangement links TRBV20-1 to TRBJ1-2; D perhaps matches TRBD1 (6 bases). The length of the CDR3 is 12 residues. Per the germline V gene, CDR1 is DFQATT and CDR2 is SNEGSKA (reference sequence). The V and J ends lost 3 bases and 4 bases respectively, with 9 bases between them. The CDR3 sequence: CSASARGYGYTF. CDR3 in DNA: TGCAGTGCTAGTGCCAGGGGCTATGGCTACACCTTC.

CDR3 bases: TGTGCCAGCTCACCAGGGGGGTTGGGCACTGAAGCTTTCTTT. Its translation is CASSPGGLGTEAFF. The chain has TRBV18 and TRBJ1-1; maybe TRBD1 (5 bases). V lost 2 bases, J lost 4 bases, and 11 bases lay in between. The CDR3 consists of 14 residues. Germline V gives CDR1 KGHSH, CDR2 LQKENI. The full variable domain, with the rest looked up from reference TRBV18 and TRBJ1-1, is NAGVMQNPRHLVRRRGQEARLRCSPMKGHSHVYWYRQLPEEGLKFMVYLQKENIIDESGMPKERFSAEFPKEGPSILRIQQVVRGDSAAYFCASSPGGLGTEAFFGQGTRLTVV.

The CDR3 bases are TGTGCCAGCAGCCTCCGGAAGTCCGGGACTAGCGGGGGGGCAGAGACCCAGTACTTC. Its protein is CASSLRKSGTSGGAETQYF. The chain is built from TRBV3-1 (or the pseudogene TRBV3-2) and TRBJ2-5, with TRBD2 matching 16 bases. From germline, CDR1 is LGHDT and CDR2 YNNKEL (reference sequence). V trimming: 4 bases; J trimming: 4 bases; junction bases outside the gene matches: 12. The CDR3 contains 19 residues.

This clone was seen a few times. The rearrangement uses TRBV6-5 and TRBJ2-2; tentative D call: TRBD1 (6 bases). The germline gives CDR1 MNHEY, CDR2 SVGAGI. Trimming shortened V by 6 bases and J by 7 bases, and 12 bases separated the two germline ends. The CDR3 is 13 amino acids. DNA for the CDR3: TGTGCCAGCAGCCAGGGGTGGGGCGGGGAGCTGTTTTTT. Protein: CASSQGWGGELFF.

CDR3 bases: TGTGCCAGCAGTTTCGGAGGGACAGACCCCCTCTATGGCTACACCTTC. It specifies CASSFGGTDPLYGYTF. The chain has TRBV27 and TRBJ1-2; TRBD1 aligns across 7 bases. The J segment lost 4 bases and the V segment lost 3 bases, leaving 11 bases of the junction unmatched. Germline V CDR1 and CDR2: MNHEY, SMNVEV (reference sequence). CDR3 length: 16 amino acids.

The V gene is TRBV3-1 (or the pseudogene TRBV3-2), the J gene TRBJ2-6; D is unclear. CDR3 length: 16 residues. In germline, CDR1 is LGHDT, CDR2 YNNKEL (reference sequence). The V end was cut by 2 bases, the J end by 3 bases, with 11 bases between. In DNA form, the CDR3 reads TGTGCCAGCAGCCAATTGTTGGTGGGTGGGGCCAACGTCCTGACTTTC. Its protein is CASSQLLVGGANVLTF.

The V call is TRBV19, the J call TRBJ2-2; D is unresolved. This CDR3 is 15 amino acids long. From germline, CDR1 is LNHDA and CDR2 SQIVND (reference sequence). V lost 5 bases, J lost 5 bases, and 15 bases lay in between. Here the CDR3 reads CASSVHGRGTGELFF. The CDR3 DNA reads TGTGCCAGTAGTGTCCACGGCCGTGGGACCGGGGAGCTGTTTTTT.

The V gene is TRBV19, the J gene TRBJ1-1; the match to TRBD1 covers 7 bases. Losses at the gene ends were 9 bases for V and 1 base for J; bases not matched to a gene: 5. Germline assignment: CDR1 LNHDA and CDR2 SQIVND (reference sequence). This CDR3 region has 13 residues. Written as DNA, the CDR3 is TGTGCCAGCCGGGACAGCCCGAACACTGAAGCTTTCTTT. It specifies CASRDSPNTEAFF.

The chain employs TRBV11-1 and TRBJ2-7, with D perhaps being TRBD1 or TRBD2 (5 bases each). The V end lost 0 bases, the J end lost 0 bases, and 6 bases lay between the germline ends. Germline V gene lookup returns CDR1 SGHAT and CDR2 FQDESV (reference sequence). This CDR3 region has 14 residues. The CDR3 nucleotides are TGTGCCAGCAGCTTAGCGGGGACCTCCTACGAGCAGTACTTC. Protein sequence: CASSLAGTSYEQYF.